Below, one TCR beta chain is given with its context. Its specificity is unknown. The sample belongs to a study of cytomegalovirus exposure and HLA in healthy donors. Whole-study context: Unique TCRs numbering around 80 million, obtained from HLA-typed donors, made up an early data release.

Regarding donors, all were healthy bone marrow donors. Study observations and caveats: TCR beta V- and J-gene trimming was later associated with a missense DCLRE1C variant. There were some V segments, including TRBV6-2 and TRBV6-3, excluded as indistinguishable.

PCR involved 60 Vbeta and 13 Jbeta primers. The data were produced by immunoSEQ multiplex PCR, yet TCRdb's version contains in-frame clones alone and is incomplete. The repertoire has 75,000 to 90,000 clones, 60% to 80% of them found once; the top ten carry about 3.1%. V was cut by 0 bases and J by 2 bases, with 8 bases left in between. Looked up from germline, CDR1 is SGHAT and CDR2 is FQNNGV. This CDR3 region has 15 residues. The source material was PBMCs. V usage is TRBV11-2 and J usage is TRBJ1-5, with TRBD1 as a possible D gene (5 bases). The sequence came from a man aged 50 to 60 in good health and CMV-seronegative. CDR3 sequence: CASSLEGVGNQPQHF. The CDR3 DNA reads as TGTGCCAGCAGCTTAGAAGGGGTGGGCAATCAGCCCCAGCATTTT. Based on the CDR3 plus reference TRBV11-2 and TRBJ1-5, the full variable domain is EAGVAQSPRYKIIEKRQSVAFWCNPISGHATLYWYQQILGQGPKLLIQFQNNGVVDDSQLPKDRFSAERLKGVDSTLKIQPAKLEDSAVYLCASSLEGVGNQPQHFGDGTRLSIL.